These 5 T cell receptor beta chains share one sample of origin, sequenced in a study of blood T cell repertoires in COVID-19. The protocol was immunoSEQ multiplex PCR, while the TCRdb copy is restricted to in-frame clones and leaves out a portion. Here the sample spans about 260,000 clones, about 84% being singletons. Input material: PBMCs or T cells enriched from blood (not recorded which). The receptors here all came from a woman in her 50s who had recovered from COVID-19.

This clone occurred once. The rearrangement links TRBV6-5 to TRBJ1-4, with D maybe TRBD1 (6 bases). V lost 8 bases to trimming and J lost 3 bases, with 13 bases between them. Germline values: CDR1 MNHEY, CDR2 SVGAGI. CDR3 length equals 14 residues. The chain's CDR3 is CASARGRANEKLFF. CDR3 DNA: TGTGCCAGCGCGCGGGGGCGGGCTAATGAAAAACTGTTTTTT.

The chain links TRBV30 to TRBJ1-6; no clear D. The V gene's germline CDR1 is GTSNPN and CDR2 SVGIG (reference sequence). The V end lost 3 bases, the J end lost 0 bases, and 9 bases lay between the germline ends. CDR3 length: 15 amino acids. CDR3 nucleotides: TGTGCCTGGAGCCCCCTTAGCTCCTATAATTCACCCCTCCACTTT. Protein: CAWSPLSSYNSPLHF.

The rearrangement joins TRBV28 to TRBJ2-1, with TRBD1 matching over 8 bases. Germline V CDR1 and CDR2: MDHEN, SYDVKM. The CDR3 totals 13 residues. J was trimmed by 6 bases and V by 6 bases; bases with no gene match: 4. The CDR3 bases are TGTGCCAGCAGGAGGACAGGGTCCAATGAGCAGTTCTTC. Its translation: CASRRTGSNEQFF.

The J gene is TRBJ1-2, the V gene TRBV15; possibly TRBD1 for D (6 bases). Per germline, CDR1 LNHNV and CDR2 YYDKDF (reference sequence). The CDR3 has 15 amino acids. With 7 bases removed from V and 4 bases from J, the gap between germline ends came to 19 bases. CDR3 nucleotide sequence: TGTGCCACCATCTCCGACAGGTCGAGGACCTATGGCTACACCTTC. Translated: CATISDRSRTYGYTF.

The chain employs TRBV6-5 and TRBJ1-1; tentative D call: TRBD1 (6 bases). Deletions cut 2 bases from V and 7 bases from J, with 8 bases between. CDR1 is MNHEY and CDR2 is SVGAGI in the germline V gene. This CDR3 has 12 residues. The CDR3 loop reads CASSYLTGEAFF. For the CDR3, the DNA is TGTGCCAGCAGTTACCTGACAGGTGAAGCTTTCTTT.